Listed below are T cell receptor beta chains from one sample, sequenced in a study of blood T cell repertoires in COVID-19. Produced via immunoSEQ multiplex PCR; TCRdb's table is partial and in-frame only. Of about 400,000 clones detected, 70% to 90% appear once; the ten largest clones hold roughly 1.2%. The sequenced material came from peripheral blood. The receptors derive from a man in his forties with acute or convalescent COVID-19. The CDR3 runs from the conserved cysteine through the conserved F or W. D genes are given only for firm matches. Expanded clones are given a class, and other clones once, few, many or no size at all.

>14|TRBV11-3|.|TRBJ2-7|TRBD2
CASSPRTSGNEQYF
TGTGCCAGCAGCCCAAGGACTAGCGGGAATGAGCAGTACTTC
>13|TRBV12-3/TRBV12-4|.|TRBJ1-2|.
CASSLSRVYGYTF
TGTGCCAGCAGTTTATCCCGGGTCTATGGCTACACCTTC
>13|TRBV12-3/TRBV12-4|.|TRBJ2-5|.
CASSFRVQETQYF
TGTGCCAGCAGTTTTAGAGTACAAGAGACCCAGTACTTC
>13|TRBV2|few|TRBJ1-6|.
CASTSQVRVPLHF
TGTGCCAGCACGTCACAGGTTAGGGTCCCCCTCCACTTT
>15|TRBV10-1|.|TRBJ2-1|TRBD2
CASFPGLAGVNEQFF
TGCGCCAGCTTCCCGGGACTAGCGGGAGTCAATGAGCAGTTCTTC
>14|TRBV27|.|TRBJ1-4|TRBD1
CASRNDRGGEKLFF
TGTGCCAGCAGGAATGACAGGGGGGGTGAAAAACTGTTTTTT
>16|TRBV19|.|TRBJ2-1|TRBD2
CASSIERGVPYNEQFF
TGTGCCAGTAGTATCGAGCGGGGGGTTCCCTACAATGAGCAGTTCTTC
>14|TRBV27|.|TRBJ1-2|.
CASSLDRTGYGYTF
TGTGCCAGCAGTCTAGACAGGACGGGTTATGGCTACACCTTC
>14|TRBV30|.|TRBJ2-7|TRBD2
CAWSVETSSYEQYF
TGTGCCTGGAGTGTCGAGACTAGCAGTTACGAGCAGTACTTC
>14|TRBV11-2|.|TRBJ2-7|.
CASSLDRGTYEQYF
TGTGCCAGCAGCTTAGACAGGGGCACCTACGAGCAGTACTTC
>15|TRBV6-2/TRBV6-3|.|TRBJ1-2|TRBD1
CASSSAGTGYSGYTF
TGTGCCAGCAGTTCCGCCGGGACAGGGTATAGTGGCTACACCTTC
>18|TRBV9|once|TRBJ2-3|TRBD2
CASSVGLAGERGTDTQYF
TGTGCCAGCAGCGTTGGACTAGCGGGGGAAAGGGGCACAGATACGCAGTATTTT
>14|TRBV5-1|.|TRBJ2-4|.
CASSMQGGVNIQYF
TGCGCCAGCAGCATGCAGGGCGGGGTGAACATTCAGTACTTC
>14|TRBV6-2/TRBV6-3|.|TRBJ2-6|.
CASSRSSGANVLTF
TGTGCCAGCAGTAGGAGCTCTGGGGCCAACGTCCTGACTTTC
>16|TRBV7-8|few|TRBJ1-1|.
CASSSIGVGGNTEAFF
TGTGCCAGCAGCTCCATCGGGGTCGGCGGGAACACTGAAGCTTTCTTT
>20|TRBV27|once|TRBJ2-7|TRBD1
CASRSQSGTGGTKGVYEQYF
TGTGCCAGCCGCTCTCAATCGGGGACAGGCGGTACCAAGGGAGTCTACGAGCAGTACTTC
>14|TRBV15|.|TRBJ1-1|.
CATRPDMDQLEAFF
TGTGCCACCAGGCCGGACATGGACCAACTTGAAGCTTTCTTT
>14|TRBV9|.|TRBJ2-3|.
CASSPRDFPQEQYF
TGTGCCAGCAGCCCGCGGGACTTTCCTCAGGAGCAGTATTTT
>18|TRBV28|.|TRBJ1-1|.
CASSLWKPYREFLPGAFF
TGTGCCAGCAGTTTATGGAAACCCTACAGGGAATTTCTTCCGGGAGCTTTCTTT
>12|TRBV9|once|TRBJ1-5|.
CASSDGSQPQHF
TGTGCCAGCAGCGACGGGAGTCAGCCCCAGCATTTT
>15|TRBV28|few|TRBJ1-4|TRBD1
CASSLSDRDAEKLFF
TGTGCCAGCAGTTTATCGGACAGGGACGCCGAAAAACTGTTTTTT
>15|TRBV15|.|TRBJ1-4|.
CATSALRDLDEKLFF
TGTGCCACCAGCGCACTTAGAGACTTGGATGAAAAACTGTTTTTT
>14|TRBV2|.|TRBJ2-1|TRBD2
CASESRLAGAGQFF
TGTGCCAGCGAGTCGAGACTAGCGGGAGCAGGGCAGTTCTTC
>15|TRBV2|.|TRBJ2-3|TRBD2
CASSELGGSADTQYF
TGTGCCAGCAGTGAACTTGGCGGGAGCGCAGATACGCAGTATTTT
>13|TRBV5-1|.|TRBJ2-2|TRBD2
CASRGDAAGELFF
TGCGCCAGTCGGGGGGACGCGGCCGGGGAGCTGTTTTTT
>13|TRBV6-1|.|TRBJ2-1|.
CASSEGTGNEQFF
TGTGCCAGCAGTGAAGGGACTGGCAATGAGCAGTTCTTC
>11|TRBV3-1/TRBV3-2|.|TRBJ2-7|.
CASSLGLRMYF
TGTGCCAGCAGCCTGGGACTTAGGATGTACTTC